The present T cell receptor (beta chain) was sequenced within a study of sequential checkpoint blockade in melanoma. Study context: After both sequences, patients received maintenance nivolumab.

Treatment meaning: randomized to nivolumab then ipilimumab (arm A) or the reverse (arm B). From thawed PBMCs, live CD3+CD8+ cells negative for CD19 and CD56 were sorted. Between the trimmed V and J ends, which lost 2 bases and 0 bases, there was a span of 7 bases. This CDR3 has 14 amino acids. Looked up from germline, CDR1 is MGHDK and CDR2 is SYGVNS. Sequenced by immunoSEQ multiplex PCR; TCRdb stores in-frame clones only, minus some. Of about 21,000 clones listed, approximately 80% were seen once; the top ten hold 10%. The sequencing here drew on CD8+ T cells sorted from blood (inferred from file names), taken from a patient given nivolumab and ipilimumab in sequence. The clonotype originates from a human donor with melanoma. The chain joins TRBV25-1 to TRBJ1-1, with unresolved D. CDR3 sequence: CASSEGQLNTEAFF. The CDR3 DNA follows: TGTGCCAGCAGTGAAGGTCAGTTGAACACTGAAGCTTTCTTT. Filled out from reference TRBV25-1 and TRBJ1-1, the complete variable domain reads EADIYQTPRYLVIGTGKKITLECSQTMGHDKMYWYQQDPGMELHLIHYSYGVNSTEKGDLSSESTVSRIRTEHFPLTLESARPSHTSQYLCASSEGQLNTEAFFGQGTRLTVV.